This entry lists 17 T cell receptor beta chains sequenced from one sample in a study of blood T cell repertoires in COVID-19 (TCRdb year 2020). To prepare the library, the immunoSEQ multiplex PCR assay was applied. TCRdb re-hosts the immuneACCESS table, in-frame sequences only. Its copies lack some clones; in the studies checked, an unresolved V gene accounts for under half of them, and the cause for the rest is not known. Recorded for this sample are 200,000 to 250,000 clones; about 83% of them occurred a single time. Together, the top ten hold less than 4.5% of the sample. Sequencing was done on a sample of peripheral blood. These receptors came from a man aged 50-59 years with acute or convalescent COVID-19.

The chain has TRBV7-9 and TRBJ1-2; the match to TRBD1 covers 7 bases. This CDR3 has 13 residues. V trimming: 7 bases; J trimming: 4 bases; junction bases outside the gene matches: 6. Germline V lookup: CDR1 SEHNR, CDR2 FQNEAQ (reference sequence). The CDR3 nucleotides are TGTGCCAGCACCCAGGGACAGACCTATGGCTACACCTTC. This translates into CASTQGQTYGYTF.

The chain uses TRBV19 and TRBJ1-5, with a possible D match to TRBD1 (6 bases). The CDR3 has 13 residues. The germline V gene encodes CDR1 LNHDA and CDR2 SQIVND (reference sequence). V was shortened by 7 bases and J by 4 bases, with 11 bases between the two germline ends. The CDR3 is CASTHRENQPQHF. The CDR3 DNA is TGTGCCAGTACGCACAGGGAAAATCAGCCCCAGCATTTT.

The chain recombines TRBV4-1 with TRBJ1-6; D may be TRBD1 (5 bases). Germline lookup yields CDR1 MGHRA and CDR2 YSYEKL. The length of the CDR3 is 16 residues. Trimming took 0 bases from V and 7 from J, leaving 13 bases between them. Here the CDR3 reads CASSQDAVWGNSPLHF. In DNA form, the CDR3 reads TGCGCCAGCAGCCAAGATGCCGTCTGGGGCAATTCACCCCTCCACTTT.

The rearrangement uses TRBV30 and TRBJ1-4, with TRBD1 matching over 7 bases. The CDR3 runs 14 residues. The V gene's germline CDR1 is GTSNPN and CDR2 SVGIG (reference sequence). V dropped 4 bases and J dropped 5; count of bases not matched to a gene: 7. CDR3 loop: CAWTVGGQNEKLFF. CDR3 DNA: TGTGCCTGGACCGTAGGGGGACAGAATGAAAAACTGTTTTTT.

This clone was seen a few times. V gene TRBV5-6 combines with J gene TRBJ2-7; D ambiguous. The CDR3 consists of 12 residues. Trimming stripped 3 bases from V and 3 bases from J, with 7 bases between. CDR1 and CDR2 (germline): SGHDT, YYEEEE. CDR3 protein: CASSYNYYEQYF. CDR3 coding DNA: TGTGCCAGCAGCTACAACTACTACGAGCAGTACTTC.

This chain connects TRBV3-1 (or the pseudogene TRBV3-2) to TRBJ1-4; TRBD1 agrees at 7 bases. The germline CDR1 and CDR2 sequences are LGHDT and YNNKEL (reference sequence). The V and J ends lost 3 bases and 0 bases, in that order; junction bases with no gene match: 16. This CDR3 has 20 residues. The CDR3: CASSQGLAGTVGATNEKLFF. CDR3 DNA sequence: TGTGCCAGCAGCCAGGGCCTCGCGGGGACAGTGGGTGCAACTAATGAAAAACTGTTTTTT.

The V and J genes are TRBV19 and TRBJ2-4, with TRBD1 as a possible D gene (6 bases). This CDR3 spans 16 amino acids. The germline V gene encodes CDR1 LNHDA and CDR2 SQIVND (reference sequence). Trimming took off 7 bases at V and 3 bases at J, with 19 bases between the two ends. CDR3 sequence: CASMTLAGAVKNIQYF. The CDR3 DNA reads as TGTGCCAGTATGACTTTGGCAGGGGCTGTCAAAAACATTCAGTACTTC.

The gene calls are TRBV6-5 and TRBJ1-2; D is undetermined. Germline CDR1 MNHEY, CDR2 SVGAGI. The CDR3 is 14 amino acids. V was trimmed by 2 bases and J by 4 bases, leaving 11 bases between them. This CDR3 reads CASSYSEERYGYTF. The CDR3 DNA reads TGTGCCAGCAGTTACAGTGAGGAGCGCTATGGCTACACCTTC.

The chain recombines TRBV28 with TRBJ2-7, with 9 bases matching TRBD1. This CDR3 region has 15 residues. Germline loops: CDR1 MDHEN, CDR2 SYDVKM. The J segment lost 3 bases and the V segment lost 6 bases, leaving 9 bases of the junction unmatched. The CDR3 is CASSPQGAGHYEQYF. CDR3 in DNA: TGTGCCAGCAGCCCACAGGGGGCGGGACACTACGAGCAGTACTTC.

CDR3 DNA sequence: TGCGCCAGCAGTCAGGAATCCCCCTACAATGAGCAGTTCTTC. Encoded protein: CASSQESPYNEQFF. The gene calls are TRBV5-1 and TRBJ2-1; D is undetermined. Trimming pared 5 bases from V and 2 bases from J, leaving 11 bases between. The CDR3 contains 14 residues. Germline CDR1 reads SGHRS; CDR2 reads YFSETQ.

This clone has a handful of counts. The DNA of the CDR3 is TGTGCCTGGGGTGAGACAGGGCGGAAGACCGGGGAGCTGTTTTTT. Translation gives CAWGETGRKTGELFF. The V call is TRBV30, the J call TRBJ2-2; 7 bases match TRBD1. Germline CDR1 GTSNPN, CDR2 SVGIG (reference sequence). This CDR3 is 15 amino acids long. Trimming at V came to 5 bases and at J to 5 bases, leaving 11 bases not matched to a gene.

The chain carries TRBV30 and TRBJ2-3; TRBD2 matches 7 bases. The junction had 13 bases not matched to a gene; V was cut back by 0 bases and J by 7 bases. Germline lookup yields CDR1 GTSNPN and CDR2 SVGIG (reference sequence). CDR3 length equals 16 residues. The CDR3 spells CAWSVWGGGSLNTQYF. The CDR3 bases are TGTGCCTGGAGTGTATGGGGCGGGGGAAGTCTAAATACGCAGTATTTT.

The chain is built from TRBV24-1 and TRBJ2-1; D is possibly TRBD2 (6 bases). Trimming removed 1 base at V and 2 bases at J, with 8 bases between. Per germline, CDR1 KGHDR and CDR2 SFDVKD. The CDR3 consists of 15 residues. The CDR3, as DNA: TGTGCCACCAGTGATTTTAGCGGCCCCTACAATGAGCAGTTCTTC. It is translated as CATSDFSGPYNEQFF.

The chain couples TRBV7-9 to TRBJ2-2; 7 positions match TRBD1. The CDR3 runs 15 residues. After removal of 5 bases from V and 3 bases from J, the junction contained 6 bases not matched to a gene. Germline V gives CDR1 SEHNR, CDR2 FQNEAQ (reference sequence). Here the CDR3 DNA reads TGTGCCAGCAGCGCTGGCGACAGGGACACCGGGGAGCTGTTTTTT. This codes for CASSAGDRDTGELFF. Supplemented by reference TRBV7-9 and TRBJ2-2, the full variable domain reads DTGVSQNPRHKITKRGQNVTFRCDPISEHNRLYWYRQTLGQGPEFLTYFQNEAQLEKSRLLSDRFSAERPKGSFSTLEIQRTEQGDSAMYLCASSAGDRDTGELFFGEGSRLTVL.

Remarks on this clone: Other DNA sequences within the sample encode an identical CDR3. This rearrangement joins TRBV6-6 to TRBJ2-7; possible D gene TRBD2, 5 bases. The CDR3 extends over 14 amino acids. The germline CDR1 and CDR2 sequences are MNHNY and SVGAGI (reference sequence). V gave up 0 bases and J gave up 3 bases, with 9 bases separating them. Here the CDR3 reads CASSYSSRDYEQYF. The CDR3 DNA reads as TGTGCCAGCAGTTACTCGAGTCGGGACTACGAGCAGTACTTC.

The genes are TRBV5-1 and TRBJ2-1; TRBD1 aligns across 12 bases. V shed 1 base, J shed 9 bases, and the junction held 5 bases outside the gene matches. The CDR3 is 15 residues long. Germline lookup yields CDR1 SGHRS and CDR2 YFSETQ. The CDR3 sequence is CASSLTGQGAGEQFF. The DNA of the CDR3 is TGCGCCAGCAGCTTGACGGGACAGGGGGCTGGTGAGCAGTTCTTC.

The chain uses TRBV5-4 and TRBJ2-7; 8 bases agree with TRBD1. The CDR3 has 15 amino acids. J lost 3 bases, V lost 5 bases, and 10 bases had no gene match. CDR1 is SGHNT and CDR2 is YYREEE in the germline V gene (reference sequence). The CDR3 protein is CASRIDRGVFYEQYF. CDR3 DNA: TGTGCCAGCAGGATTGACAGGGGAGTTTTCTACGAGCAGTACTTC.